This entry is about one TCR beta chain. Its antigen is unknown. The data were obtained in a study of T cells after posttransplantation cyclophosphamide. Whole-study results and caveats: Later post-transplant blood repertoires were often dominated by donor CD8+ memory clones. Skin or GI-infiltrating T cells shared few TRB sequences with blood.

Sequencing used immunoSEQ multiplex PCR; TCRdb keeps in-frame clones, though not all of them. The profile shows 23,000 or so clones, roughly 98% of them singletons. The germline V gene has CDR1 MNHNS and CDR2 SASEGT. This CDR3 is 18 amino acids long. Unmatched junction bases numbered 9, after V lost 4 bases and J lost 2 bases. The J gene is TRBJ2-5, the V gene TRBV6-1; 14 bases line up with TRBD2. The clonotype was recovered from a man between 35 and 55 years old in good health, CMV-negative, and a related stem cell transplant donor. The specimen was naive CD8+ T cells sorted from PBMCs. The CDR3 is CASSVGTSGRFQQETQYF. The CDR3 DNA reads TGTGCCAGCAGTGTAGGGACTAGCGGGAGATTTCAACAAGAGACCCAGTACTTC.